Following are 28 T cell receptor beta chains from one sample sequenced in a study of T cell responses to AZD1222 COVID-19 vaccine. This table comes from immunoSEQ multiplex PCR, and its TCRdb copy is limited to in-frame clones, with some not included. This table has more than 90,000 clones, about four fifths appearing once. Sequenced here: peripheral blood, sampled on day 0 of AZD1222 vaccination. These receptors originate from an adult in good health.

This clone was seen repeatedly, ten times or more. CDR3 in amino acids: CASSLSPRKLQETQYF. CDR3 bases: TGTGCCAGCAGCTTAAGTCCTAGAAAACTCCAAGAGACCCAGTACTTC. The genes are TRBV21-1 and TRBJ2-5; the table gives TRBD2 as D, unverified against the DNA. TRBV21-1 is labeled a pseudogene. The CDR3 is 16 residues long.

V is TRBV27 and J is TRBJ1-2; D remains unclear. The ends were cut back, 3 bases at V and 1 base at J, with 15 bases in the middle. This CDR3 is 16 amino acids long. Germline lookup yields CDR1 MNHEY and CDR2 SMNVEV (reference sequence). The CDR3 nucleotides read TGTGCCAGCAGTTTCGTATGGCGGATCGATAACTATGGCTACACCTTC. Translated: CASSFVWRIDNYGYTF.

The chain employs TRBV20-1 and TRBJ2-3; D gene uncertain. The CDR3 has 11 residues. Trimming took off 1 base at V and 7 bases at J, with 6 bases between the two ends. Germline V CDR1 and CDR2: DFQATT, SNEGSKA (reference sequence). CDR3 protein: CSARVLYTQYF. The CDR3 DNA reads TGCAGTGCTAGAGTGCTCTATACGCAGTATTTT.

The rearrangement links TRBV5-1 to TRBJ2-1; 8 bases match TRBD2. Trimming at V came to 0 bases and at J to 3 bases, leaving 2 bases not matched to a gene. CDR3 size: 15 residues. Per germline, CDR1 SGHRS and CDR2 YFSETQ. CDR3 nucleotides: TGCGCCAGCAGCTTGGTAGCGGGGAACTACAATGAGCAGTTCTTC. Translating it yields CASSLVAGNYNEQFF.

The chain uses TRBV11-1 and TRBJ1-1; 8 positions agree with TRBD1. CDR1 is SGHAT, CDR2 FQDESV, per germline (reference sequence). The V and J ends lost 5 bases and 6 bases, in that order; junction bases with no gene match: 8. This CDR3 is built from 14 residues. The CDR3 is CASSRDRGNAEAFF. CDR3 coding DNA: TGTGCCAGCAGCCGAGACAGGGGTAACGCTGAAGCTTTCTTT.

V is TRBV29-1 and J is TRBJ1-1, with TRBD1 matching 8 bases. The V segment lost 4 bases and the J segment 5 bases; nucleotides outside the gene matches: 9. This CDR3 region has 14 residues. CDR1 SQVTM and CDR2 ANQGSEA come from the germline V gene. CDR3 loop: CSVVGTDRGTEAFF. In DNA, the CDR3 is TGCAGCGTTGTGGGGACAGACAGGGGAACTGAAGCTTTCTTT.

J is TRBJ2-3 and V is TRBV7-9; 12 nucleotides line up with TRBD2. The CDR3 loop spans 16 amino acids. The germline gives CDR1 SEHNR, CDR2 FQNEAQ (reference sequence). Trimming removed 5 bases from V and 6 bases from J; junction bases left unmatched: 9. This chain's CDR3 is CASSTLAGGPGDTQYF. CDR3 bases: TGTGCCAGCAGCACCCTAGCGGGGGGGCCAGGGGATACGCAGTATTTT.

This clone was seen only once. The chain recombines TRBV29-1 with TRBJ1-4, with D possibly being TRBD1 (5 bases). The germline V and J ends were trimmed by 2 bases and 7 bases, with 11 bases remaining between them. This CDR3 region has 13 residues. CDR1 SQVTM and CDR2 ANQGSEA come from the germline V gene. CDR3 nucleotide sequence: TGCAGCGTTGAATCCCAGGGCCTTGAAAAACTGTTTTTT. The encoded protein is CSVESQGLEKLFF. Full variable domain (rest looked up from reference TRBV29-1 and TRBJ1-4): SAVISQKPSRDICQRGTSLTIQCQVDSQVTMMFWYRQQPGQSLTLIATANQGSEATYESGFVIDKFPISRPNLTFSTLTVSNMSPEDSSIYLCSVESQGLEKLFFGSGTQLSVL.

J is TRBJ2-2 and V is TRBV6-5; 11 bases map to TRBD1. V lost 4 bases, J lost 6 bases, and 7 bases stayed unmatched. The germline gives CDR1 MNHEY, CDR2 SVGAGI. The CDR3 is 16 amino acids. This chain's CDR3 is CASSSGTGGGSGELFF. The CDR3 region has the DNA TGTGCCAGCAGTTCCGGGACAGGGGGAGGTTCCGGGGAGCTGTTTTTT.

The J gene is TRBJ1-2, the V gene TRBV28; 7 nucleotides align to TRBD1. Trimming at V came to 5 bases and at J to 2 bases, leaving 5 bases not matched to a gene. Germline V gene lookup returns CDR1 MDHEN and CDR2 SYDVKM. CDR3 length equals 14 residues. The CDR3 DNA reads as TGTGCCAGCAGTGCCCAGACAGGGAACTATGGCTACACCTTC. The encoded protein is CASSAQTGNYGYTF.

The chain combines TRBV29-1 with TRBJ1-2, with D hard to call. Germline CDR1 and CDR2: SQVTM and ANQGSEA. The CDR3 runs to 11 residues. Trimming left V 4 bases short and J 13 bases short, with 16 bases between. The CDR3 DNA is TGCAGCGTTGGTCAGAGGGAGAGTGGCACCTTC. Protein sequence: CSVGQRESGTF.

The chain employs TRBV28 and TRBJ1-1, with no clear D. The V gene's germline CDR1 is MDHEN and CDR2 SYDVKM. The CDR3 length is 16 residues. Trimming took off 5 bases at V and 1 base at J, with 17 bases between the two ends. The CDR3 DNA reads TGTGCCAGCAGTATCGGACGTCTCCCATCGAACACTGAAGCTTTCTTT. Its protein is CASSIGRLPSNTEAFF.

The rearrangement uses TRBV5-1 and TRBJ1-2, with D possibly matching TRBD1 (5 bases). In germline, CDR1 is SGHRS, CDR2 YFSETQ. The CDR3 extends over 13 amino acids. Trimming removed 4 bases at V and 8 bases at J, with 15 bases between. The DNA of the CDR3 is TGCGCCAGCAGCCAGCAGGGTGGAGAAGGCTACACCTTC. It specifies CASSQQGGEGYTF.

The V call is TRBV5-5, the J call TRBJ2-3; TRBD1 agrees at 8 bases. V lost 3 bases, J lost 6 bases, and 6 bases stayed unmatched. The CDR3 has 14 residues. CDR1 is SGHKS, CDR2 YYEKEE, per germline (reference sequence). The CDR3 region is CASSSYRGEDTQYF. The CDR3 DNA follows: TGTGCCAGCAGCTCCTACAGGGGGGAGGATACGCAGTATTTT.

The chain couples TRBV4-1 to TRBJ2-3; D may be TRBD2 (6 bases). There are 14 residues in the CDR3. V was trimmed by 0 bases and J by 9 bases, leaving 13 bases between them. Germline CDR1 MGHRA, CDR2 YSYEKL. The CDR3 here is CASSQEELAGTQYF. CDR3 nucleotides: TGCGCCAGCAGCCAAGAAGAACTAGCTGGGACGCAGTATTTT.

The chain employs TRBV29-1 and TRBJ2-5; D ambiguous. The CDR3 runs 10 residues. CDR1 and CDR2 (germline): SQVTM, ANQGSEA. Trimming removed 5 bases at V and 3 bases at J, with 4 bases between. The CDR3 loop is CSVTKETQYF. The CDR3 DNA sequence: TGCAGCGTTACCAAAGAGACCCAGTACTTC.

The V call is TRBV30, the J call TRBJ1-4; D not resolved. This CDR3 is built from 15 residues. Germline values: CDR1 GTSNPN, CDR2 SVGIG (reference sequence). The V end lost 2 bases, the J end lost 4 bases, and 14 bases lay between the germline ends. The CDR3 is CAWSKKDGFNEKLFF. In nucleotides, the CDR3 is TGTGCCTGGAGTAAAAAGGACGGATTTAATGAAAAACTGTTTTTT.

The gene calls are TRBV4-1 and TRBJ1-4, with no clear D. Trimming took 3 bases from V and 7 from J, leaving 12 bases between them. The CDR3 covers 14 residues. The germline V gene has CDR1 MGHRA and CDR2 YSYEKL. Here the CDR3 reads CASSHPGMGEKLFF. CDR3 nucleotides: TGCGCCAGCAGCCACCCGGGGATGGGTGAAAAACTGTTTTTT.

The rearrangement links TRBV7-2 to TRBJ1-5, with TRBD1 as a possible D gene (5 bases). CDR1 and CDR2 from the germline V gene are SGHTA and FQGNSA. V was cut by 2 bases and J by 4 bases, with 18 bases left in between. This CDR3 region has 17 residues. In DNA form, the CDR3 reads TGTGCCAGCAGCTTATCTTTTGGGGTGGGGGGAAATCAGCCCCAGCATTTT. Translated: CASSLSFGVGGNQPQHF.

The rearrangement links TRBV21-1 to TRBJ2-7; whether TRBD2, the table's D call, matches the DNA was not checked. TRBV21-1 is given as a pseudogene. This CDR3 is built from 17 residues. CDR3 sequence: CASSKGRVGGRQYEQYF. The CDR3 DNA sequence: TGTGCCAGCAGCAAAGGCCGAGTAGGAGGGAGGCAGTACGAGCAGTACTTC.

The CDR3 loop reads CASSWTGNGYTF. For the CDR3, the DNA is TGTGCCAGCAGTTGGACAGGGAATGGCTACACCTTC. The V gene is TRBV6-5, the J gene TRBJ1-2, with 8 bases that match TRBD1. There are 12 residues in the CDR3. V lost 4 bases and J lost 6; bases outside the gene matches: 1. Germline-derived CDR1 and CDR2 are MNHEY and SVGAGI.

V usage is TRBV12-3 or TRBV12-4 and J usage is TRBJ1-6; D unresolved. The CDR3 consists of 13 residues. Trimming removed 11 bases from V and 7 bases from J, with 15 bases in between. The CDR3 coding sequence is TGTGCCTGTCATTCATCGGGAAATTCACCCCTCCACTTT. It codes for CACHSSGNSPLHF.

The chain combines TRBV28 with TRBJ2-7; D not resolved. The CDR3 length is 14 residues. Germline CDR1 MDHEN, CDR2 SYDVKM. Trimming removed 2 bases at V and 3 bases at J, with 11 bases between. CDR3 loop: CASSLTDPRYEQYF. The CDR3 DNA sequence: TGTGCCAGCAGTTTAACCGACCCCCGCTACGAGCAGTACTTC.

J is TRBJ1-1 and V is TRBV9; D call uncertain. This CDR3 has 11 amino acids. Germline-derived CDR1 and CDR2 are SGDLS and YYNGEE. V was clipped by 5 bases and J by 2 bases, with 4 bases between them. This CDR3 reads CASSSNTEAFF. CDR3 bases: TGTGCCAGCAGTTCAAACACTGAAGCTTTCTTT. The full variable domain, rest sourced from reference TRBV9 and TRBJ1-1, is DSGVTQTPKHLITATGQRVTLRCSPRSGDLSVYWYQQSLDQGLQFLIQYYNGEERAKGNILERFSAQQFPDLHSELNLSSLELGDSALYFCASSSNTEAFFGQGTRLTVV.

The V and J genes are TRBV7-2 and TRBJ2-7, with 11 bases fitting TRBD1. Germline V gene sequence: CDR1 SGHTA, CDR2 FQGNSA. The CDR3 totals 15 residues. With 2 bases clipped from V and 2 bases from J, the junction kept 2 bases outside the gene matches. The CDR3 spells CASSLWTGGPYEQYF. DNA of the CDR3: TGTGCCAGCAGCTTATGGACAGGGGGCCCCTACGAGCAGTACTTC.

The chain combines TRBV5-1 with TRBJ2-5; D gene unclear. This CDR3 comprises 13 residues. Germline CDR1 SGHRS, CDR2 YFSETQ. Trimming took off 3 bases at V and 5 bases at J, with 11 bases between the two ends. CDR3 loop: CASSSGPQETQYF. The CDR3 nucleotides are TGCGCCAGCAGCTCCGGACCCCAGGAGACCCAGTACTTC.

The chain joins TRBV19 to TRBJ2-2, with a weak D call TRBD2 (6 bases). V lost 4 bases and J lost 6, with 18 bases in between. In germline, CDR1 is LNHDA, CDR2 SQIVND (reference sequence). The CDR3 contains 16 residues. CDR3 loop: CASSTRLVGGAGELFF. CDR3 nucleotides: TGTGCCAGTAGTACCCGTTTGGTCGGCGGGGCCGGGGAGCTGTTTTTT.

V and J are TRBV28 and TRBJ1-5, with TRBD1 matching over 8 bases. The CDR3 loop spans 14 amino acids. Germline loops: CDR1 MDHEN, CDR2 SYDVKM. V shed 7 bases, J shed 5 bases, and the junction held 7 bases outside the gene matches. CDR3 coding DNA: TGTGCCAGCACCACCGGGACAGGCCATCAGCCCCAGCATTTT. It specifies CASTTGTGHQPQHF.